This is a list of T cell receptor beta chains from one sample in a study of T cell responses to AZD1222 COVID-19 vaccine. Assay used: immunoSEQ multiplex PCR; TCRdb lists only in-frame clones, some missing. In the table there are about 82,000 clones, about nine tenths of which are singletons. The sequencing used peripheral blood, collected on day 0 of AZD1222 vaccination. These receptors all stem from an adult in good health. Each CDR3 is given with its conserved first and last residue. A D gene is named only where the DNA matches it firmly. Only some rows state a clone size, as once, few, many or a class for expanded clones.

CDR3 protein,CDR3 DNA,J gene,clone size,D gene,V gene
CASSFNLQGHYGYTF,TGTGCCAGCAGCTTTAACTTACAGGGACACTATGGCTACACCTTC,TRBJ1-2,NA,NA,TRBV7-8
CASSHRAETQYF,TGTGCCAGCAGCCATCGGGCGGAGACCCAGTACTTC,TRBJ2-5,NA,NA,TRBV3-1/TRBV3-2
CASSWGTGPDTQYF,TGTGCCAGCAGCTGGGGGACAGGGCCAGATACGCAGTATTTT,TRBJ2-3,NA,TRBD1,TRBV13
CASRVPSGETQYF,TGTGCCAGTAGGGTTCCTAGCGGGGAGACCCAGTACTTC,TRBJ2-5,NA,TRBD2,TRBV19
CASSLPNYGYTF,TGTGCCAGCAGCTTGCCAAACTATGGCTACACCTTC,TRBJ1-2,NA,NA,TRBV5-6
CASSPLGGWADTQYF,TGTGCCAGCAGCCCGTTGGGGGGGTGGGCAGATACGCAGTATTTT,TRBJ2-3,NA,TRBD2,TRBV7-3
CASSELYTEAFF,TGTGCCAGCAGTGAATTGTACACTGAAGCTTTCTTT,TRBJ1-1,NA,NA,TRBV6-1
CASSSEAGGYGYTF,TGTGCCAGCAGCTCCGAGGCAGGGGGCTATGGCTACACCTTC,TRBJ1-2,NA,TRBD1,TRBV11-2
CATSRDGRETDTQYF,TGTGCCACCAGCAGAGATGGGAGGGAGACAGATACGCAGTATTTT,TRBJ2-3,NA,TRBD2,TRBV15
CASSRTGGNNSPLHF,TGTGCCAGCAGTCGTACAGGGGGGAATAATTCACCCCTCCACTTT,TRBJ1-6,NA,TRBD1,TRBV3-1/TRBV3-2
CASSKAHLEKLFF,TGTGCCAGCAGCAAAGCTCACTTGGAAAAACTGTTTTTT,TRBJ1-4,NA,NA,TRBV21-1
CASSSQRQGALGNTIYF,TGCGCCAGCAGCTCACAGAGGCAGGGGGCGCTTGGAAACACCATATATTTT,TRBJ1-3,NA,TRBD1,TRBV5-1
CASSRELGGQETQYF,TGTGCCAGCAGCCGAGAGTTGGGGGGCCAAGAGACCCAGTACTTC,TRBJ2-5,once,NA,TRBV5-8
CASSLGLTNTEAFF,TGCGCCAGCAGCCTGGGACTGACGAACACTGAAGCTTTCTTT,TRBJ1-1,once,NA,TRBV5-1
CATSRGDGDEQYF,TGTGCCACCAGCAGAGGGGATGGCGACGAGCAGTACTTC,TRBJ2-7,NA,NA,TRBV15
CASSVRQGSGKNTEAFF,TGTGCCAGCAGTGTTAGACAGGGGTCGGGTAAAAACACTGAAGCTTTCTTT,TRBJ1-1,NA,TRBD1,TRBV28
CASSLANPENTEAFF,TGCGCCAGCAGCTTGGCAAATCCTGAGAACACTGAAGCTTTCTTT,TRBJ1-1,NA,NA,TRBV5-1
CASSQEGQRARSSGYTF,TGTGCCAGCAGCCAAGAGGGACAGAGAGCTCGTTCTTCTGGCTACACCTTC,TRBJ1-2,NA,TRBD1,TRBV7-2
CASSQGSGMGLGGYTF,TGTGCCAGCAGCCAAGGATCTGGGATGGGACTCGGTGGCTACACCTTC,TRBJ1-2,NA,NA,TRBV4-2
CASSRTTGENYGYTF,TGTGCCAGCTCACGAACGACAGGGGAAAACTATGGCTACACCTTC,TRBJ1-2,NA,TRBD1,TRBV18
CASTPTPTGELFF,TGTGCCAGTACCCCCACTCCTACCGGGGAGCTGTTTTTT,TRBJ2-2,NA,NA,TRBV11-2
CASSLGLAGGPRNEQFF,TGTGCCAGCAGCTTGGGACTAGCGGGGGGGCCTAGGAATGAGCAGTTCTTC,TRBJ2-1,NA,TRBD2,TRBV5-4
CASSGLAGSYEQFF,TGTGCCAGCAGTGGACTAGCGGGGTCCTATGAGCAGTTCTTC,TRBJ2-1,NA,TRBD2,TRBV27
CAWGGWSIQQYF,TGTGCCTGGGGGGGTTGGTCAATTCAGCAGTACTTC,TRBJ2-7,NA,NA,TRBV30
CASRGAGTRSPLHF,TGTGCCAGCAGGGGGGCGGGGACTCGTTCACCCCTCCACTTT,TRBJ1-6,NA,NA,TRBV6-5
CASSQDRRTRYNSPLHF,TGTGCCAGCAGCCAAGATCGAAGGACAAGATATAATTCACCCCTCCACTTT,TRBJ1-6,NA,NA,TRBV3-1/TRBV3-2
CASSFSGQGDYGYTF,TGTGCCAGCAGTTTTAGCGGACAGGGGGACTATGGCTACACCTTC,TRBJ1-2,once,TRBD1,TRBV28
CASSYLGTEAFF,TGTGCCAGCAGTTATTTGGGTACCGAAGCTTTCTTT,TRBJ1-1,NA,NA,TRBV6-2/TRBV6-3
CASAGSGQGRNQPQHF,TGTGCCAGTGCCGGATCGGGACAGGGACGGAATCAGCCCCAGCATTTT,TRBJ1-5,NA,TRBD1,TRBV19
CATREGQTNSPLHF,TGTGCCACCCGGGAGGGACAGACCAATTCACCCCTCCACTTT,TRBJ1-6,NA,TRBD1,TRBV28
CASSLPGGGEKLFF,TGTGCCAGCAGTTTACCAGGGGGCGGTGAAAAACTGTTTTTT,TRBJ1-4,NA,TRBD1,TRBV28